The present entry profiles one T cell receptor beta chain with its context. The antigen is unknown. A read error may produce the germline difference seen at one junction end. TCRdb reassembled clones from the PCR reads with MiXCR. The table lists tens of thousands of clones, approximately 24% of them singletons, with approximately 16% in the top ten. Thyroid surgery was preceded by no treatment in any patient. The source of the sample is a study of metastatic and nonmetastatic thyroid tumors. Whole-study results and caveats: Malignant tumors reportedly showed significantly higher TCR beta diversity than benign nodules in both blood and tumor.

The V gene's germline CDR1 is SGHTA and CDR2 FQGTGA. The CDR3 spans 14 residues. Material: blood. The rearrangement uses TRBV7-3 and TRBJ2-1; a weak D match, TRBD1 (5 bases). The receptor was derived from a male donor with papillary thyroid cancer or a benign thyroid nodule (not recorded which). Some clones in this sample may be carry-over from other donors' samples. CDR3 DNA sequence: TGTGCCAGCAGCATTCCCTGGACACTTAATGATCAGTTCTTC. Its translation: CASSIPWTLNDQFF.